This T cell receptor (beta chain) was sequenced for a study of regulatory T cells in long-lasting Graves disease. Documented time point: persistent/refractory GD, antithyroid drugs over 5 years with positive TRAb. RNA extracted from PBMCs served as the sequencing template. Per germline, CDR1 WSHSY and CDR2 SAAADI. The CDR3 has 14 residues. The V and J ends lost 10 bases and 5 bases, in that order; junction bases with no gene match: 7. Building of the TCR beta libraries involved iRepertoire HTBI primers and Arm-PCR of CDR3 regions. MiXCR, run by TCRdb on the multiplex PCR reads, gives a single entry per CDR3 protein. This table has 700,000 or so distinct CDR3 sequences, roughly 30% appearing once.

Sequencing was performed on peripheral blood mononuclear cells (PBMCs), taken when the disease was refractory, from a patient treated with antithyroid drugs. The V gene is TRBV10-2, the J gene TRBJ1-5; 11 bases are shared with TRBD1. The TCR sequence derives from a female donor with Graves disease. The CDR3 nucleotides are TGCGCCACCTTAGGACAGGGGGCCCATCAGCCCCAGCATTTT. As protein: CATLGQGAHQPQHF.